What follows are 25 T cell receptor beta chains derived from one specimen sequenced in a study of siplizumab effects on memory and regulatory T cells. Profiled with immunoSEQ multiplex PCR; TCRdb holds only in-frame clones, not every one. The repertoire consists of around 95,000 clones, with about 94% occurring once and the leading ten covering 1% to 1.5%. Sequencing was performed on non-Treg CD4+ T cells sorted from blood. These receptor sequences come from a human donor in good health.

The chain carries TRBV6-1 and TRBJ2-2; D not resolved. Between the trimmed V and J ends, which lost 1 base and 1 base, there was a span of 10 bases. CDR3 length equals 16 residues. The V gene's germline CDR1 is MNHNS and CDR2 SASEGT. This CDR3 reads CASSEETHLNTGELFF. The CDR3 nucleotides read TGTGCCAGCAGTGAAGAGACTCACTTGAACACCGGGGAGCTGTTTTTT.

The CDR3 bases are TGCAGCGTTGGGGCCGGGACAGGGACTTACGAGCAGTACTTC. Translation gives CSVGAGTGTYEQYF. The chain recombines TRBV29-1 with TRBJ2-7; 9 nucleotides match TRBD1. CDR1 and CDR2 (germline): SQVTM, ANQGSEA. Germline trimming cut 4 bases from V and 4 bases from J; bases unmatched to any gene: 8. CDR3 size: 14 residues.

The chain is built from TRBV28 and TRBJ2-1, with a tentative D call TRBD2 (5 bases). This CDR3 is built from 13 residues. Germline CDR1 reads MDHEN; CDR2 reads SYDVKM. The V and J ends lost 6 bases and 5 bases respectively, with 11 bases between them. The CDR3 coding sequence is TGTGCCAGCAGACTCTCCGGGGACAATGAGCAGTTCTTC. It is translated as CASRLSGDNEQFF.

This clone has a handful of counts. J is TRBJ2-7 and V is TRBV7-2; 12 bases agree with TRBD2. Losses at the gene ends were 6 bases for V and 6 bases for J; bases not matched to a gene: 18. Per the germline V gene, CDR1 is SGHTA and CDR2 is FQGNSA. This CDR3 is 18 amino acids long. This chain's CDR3 is CASSHATSGRRVAGEQYF. The CDR3 region has the DNA TGTGCCAGCAGTCACGCCACTAGCGGGAGGAGGGTTGCGGGCGAGCAGTACTTC. Complete variable domain (other parts from reference TRBV7-2 and TRBJ2-7): GAGVSQSPSNKVTEKGKDVELRCDPISGHTALYWYRQSLGQGLEFLIYFQGNSAPDKSGLPSDRFSAERTGGSVSTLTIQRTQQEDSAVYLCASSHATSGRRVAGEQYFGPGTRLTVT.

The chain carries TRBV19 and TRBJ1-2; no clear D. CDR1 is LNHDA and CDR2 is SQIVND in the germline V gene (reference sequence). The CDR3 loop spans 13 amino acids. Trimming removed 1 base from V and 7 bases from J, with 10 bases in between. The CDR3 loop is CASSIASYSGYTF. The CDR3 bases are TGTGCCAGTAGTATAGCGTCATACAGTGGCTACACCTTC.

The chain couples TRBV27 to TRBJ1-2, with D unresolved. Germline V lookup: CDR1 MNHEY, CDR2 SMNVEV (reference sequence). This CDR3 is built from 12 residues. The V end lost 1 base, the J end lost 10 bases, and 10 bases lay between the germline ends. The CDR3 sequence: CASSLYGRVYTF. The CDR3, as DNA: TGTGCCAGCAGTTTATACGGGAGGGTCTACACCTTC.

This chain connects TRBV28 to TRBJ1-4; possibly TRBD1 for D (6 bases). V was shortened by 7 bases and J by 2 bases, with 17 bases between the two germline ends. The CDR3 contains 16 residues. CDR1 and CDR2 from the germline V gene are MDHEN and SYDVKM. The CDR3 bases are TGTGCCAGCACTAATCAGGCAGGGGCCACTAATGAAAAACTGTTTTTT. Translated, it gives CASTNQAGATNEKLFF. Variable domain in full (rest from reference TRBV28 and TRBJ1-4): DVKVTQSSRYLVKRTGEKVFLECVQDMDHENMFWYRQDPGLGLRLIYFSYDVKMKEKGDIPEGYSVSREKKERFSLILESASTNQTSMYLCASTNQAGATNEKLFFGSGTQLSVL.

J is TRBJ2-2 and V is TRBV28, with TRBD2 as a possible D gene (6 bases). Between the trimmed V and J ends, which lost 3 bases and 2 bases, there was a span of 10 bases. This CDR3 comprises 15 residues. Germline V gives CDR1 MDHEN, CDR2 SYDVKM. The CDR3 sequence: CASSLTSRNTGELFF. CDR3 DNA sequence: TGTGCCAGCAGTTTGACTAGTCGAAACACCGGGGAGCTGTTTTTT.

The chain uses TRBV19 and TRBJ1-5; a weak D match, TRBD1 (6 bases). The CDR3 has 16 residues. V was cut by 4 bases and J by 4 bases, with 17 bases left in between. Germline CDR1 is LNHDA and CDR2 is SQIVND (reference sequence). The CDR3 loop reads CASSTRMTGVNQPQHF. The CDR3 DNA follows: TGTGCCAGTAGTACCCGAATGACAGGCGTTAATCAGCCCCAGCATTTT.

The V gene is TRBV19, the J gene TRBJ1-5; TRBD1 agrees at 7 bases. V lost 4 bases to trimming and J lost 2 bases; unmatched junction nucleotides: 8. CDR1 is LNHDA, CDR2 SQIVND, per germline (reference sequence). The CDR3 length is 16 residues. This CDR3 reads CASSTQQTGGNQPQHF. In DNA form, the CDR3 reads TGTGCCAGTAGTACACAACAAACAGGGGGCAATCAGCCCCAGCATTTT.

V usage is TRBV15 and J usage is TRBJ2-7, with 8 bases lining up with TRBD2. Germline assignment: CDR1 LNHNV and CDR2 YYDKDF (reference sequence). This CDR3 contains 15 residues. With V trimmed by 4 bases and J by 4 bases, 9 bases remained unmatched. The CDR3 is CATSKDLSGTYEQYF. The CDR3 DNA reads as TGTGCCACCAGCAAAGATCTTAGCGGGACGTACGAGCAGTACTTC.

This clone was seen once. The gene calls are TRBV7-9 and TRBJ2-1, with 9 bases fitting TRBD2. CDR1 and CDR2 (germline): SEHNR, FQNEAQ (reference sequence). This CDR3 has 15 amino acids. Losses at the gene ends were 5 bases for V and 2 bases for J; bases not matched to a gene: 4. CDR3 nucleotides: TGTGCCAGCAGCACTAGCGGGTTGACCTACAATGAGCAGTTCTTC. Its translation: CASSTSGLTYNEQFF. The full variable domain, rest sourced from reference TRBV7-9 and TRBJ2-1, is DTGVSQNPRHKITKRGQNVTFRCDPISEHNRLYWYRQTLGQGPEFLTYFQNEAQLEKSRLLSDRFSAERPKGSFSTLEIQRTEQGDSAMYLCASSTSGLTYNEQFFGPGTRLTVL.

The gene calls are TRBV7-9 and TRBJ2-3; TRBD2 aligns across 11 bases. CDR1 and CDR2 (germline): SEHNR, FQNEAQ (reference sequence). J lost 4 bases, V lost 3 bases, and 6 bases had no gene match. This CDR3 comprises 16 residues. For the CDR3, the DNA is TGTGCCAGCAGCTTCCTGACTAGCGGGATGGCAGATACGCAGTATTTT. This gives the protein CASSFLTSGMADTQYF.

The chain uses TRBV10-3 and TRBJ2-3; D uncertain. Trimming pared 2 bases from V and 4 bases from J, leaving 16 bases between. CDR3 size: 16 residues. The germline V gene has CDR1 ENHRY and CDR2 SYGVKD. In nucleotides, the CDR3 is TGTGCCATCAGTGAGAGAGTAACAAAAAGGGCAGATACGCAGTATTTT. Encoded protein: CAISERVTKRADTQYF.

Written as DNA, the CDR3 is TGTGCCAGCTCACCACAGGCAGGAAAAGGGTCCGGGGAGCTGTTTTTT. Translated, it gives CASSPQAGKGSGELFF. The gene calls are TRBV18 and TRBJ2-2; D uncertain. This CDR3 has 16 amino acids. The ends were cut back, 1 base at V and 6 bases at J, with 15 bases in the middle. From germline, CDR1 is KGHSH and CDR2 LQKENI.

The V and J genes are TRBV9 and TRBJ1-4; a weak D match, TRBD1 (5 bases). The V and J ends lost 1 base and 7 bases respectively, with 11 bases between them. CDR3 size: 14 residues. Per the germline V gene, CDR1 is SGDLS and CDR2 is YYNGEE. The CDR3 is CASSVSQVSEKLFF. The CDR3 DNA sequence: TGTGCCAGCAGCGTATCACAGGTTTCTGAAAAACTGTTTTTT.

The chain joins TRBV10-1 to TRBJ2-1; 8 nucleotides align to TRBD2. Trimming removed 4 bases from V and 4 bases from J; junction bases left unmatched: 9. CDR1 is WNHNN and CDR2 is SYGVQD in the germline V gene (reference sequence). The CDR3 length is 16 residues. The CDR3 bases are TGCGCCAGCAGTGGGAGAGCGGGAGACGTATACAATGAGCAGTTCTTC. It encodes CASSGRAGDVYNEQFF.

This clone was detected only a few times. One junction end does not reproduce the germline sequence, and a read error may be involved. The chain is built from TRBV6-6 and TRBJ1-2, with TRBD1 matching 8 bases. The CDR3 totals 13 residues. Germline values: CDR1 MNHNY, CDR2 SVGAGI (reference sequence). CDR3 nucleotides: TGTGCCAGCAGTTACTATCCGGGACAGGTCCTAAACTTC. Residues: CASSYYPGQVLNF.

The chain uses TRBV28 and TRBJ1-1, with a weak D call TRBD1 (6 bases). The length of the CDR3 is 14 residues. With 5 bases removed from V and 2 bases from J, the gap between germline ends came to 12 bases. Germline V gene data show CDR1 as MDHEN and CDR2 as SYDVKM. Here the CDR3 reads CASSGRGPNTEAFF. The DNA of the CDR3 is TGTGCCAGCAGTGGCAGGGGCCCTAACACTGAAGCTTTCTTT.

CDR3 amino acids: CTSSHEGGREVNEQFF. CDR3 nucleotides: TGCACCAGCAGCCACGAGGGCGGGAGAGAGGTTAATGAGCAGTTCTTC. This chain joins TRBV1 and TRBJ2-1; TRBD2, the D gene given by the table, was not confirmed from the DNA. TRBV1 counts as a pseudogene. This CDR3 comprises 16 residues.

Comments on this clone: Germline and junction disagree at one end, which may indicate a read error. This rearrangement joins TRBV6-6 to TRBJ1-2; tentative D call: TRBD1 (5 bases). The germline V gene encodes CDR1 MNHNY and CDR2 SVGAGI (reference sequence). The CDR3 has 15 amino acids. CDR3: CASSHSGVGQGGYTF. The CDR3 nucleotides are TGTGCCAGCAGTCACTCGGGGGTGGGGCAGGGTGGCTACACCTTC.

This clone was found a few times. Written as DNA, the CDR3 is TGTGCCAGCAGCCAAAATAATGGAGAGCAGTTCTTC. Translating gives CASSQNNGEQFF. This chain connects TRBV13 to TRBJ2-1; D is ambiguous. The germline V and J ends were trimmed by 5 bases and 10 bases, with 12 bases remaining between them. The CDR3 runs to 12 residues. The germline CDR1 and CDR2 sequences are PRHDT and FYEKMQ (reference sequence).

V usage is TRBV5-1 and J usage is TRBJ1-1; no clear D gene. Trimming cost V 4 bases and J 5 bases, with 12 bases left between them. This CDR3 spans 13 amino acids. Germline lookup yields CDR1 SGHRS and CDR2 YFSETQ. The chain's CDR3 is CASSADRGTEAFF. The CDR3, as DNA: TGCGCCAGCAGCGCGGACCGGGGAACTGAAGCTTTCTTT.

The V call is TRBV6-5, the J call TRBJ2-1; D is undetermined. The V end was cut by 7 bases, the J end by 9 bases, with 19 bases between. This CDR3 contains 14 residues. CDR1 MNHEY and CDR2 SVGAGI come from the germline V gene. CDR3 nucleotide sequence: TGTGCCAGCAACCGACTTGGTAGTCTGTCTGAGCAGTTCTTC. Translating gives CASNRLGSLSEQFF.

This clone occurred a few times. The V call is TRBV6-5, the J call TRBJ2-7; D is perhaps TRBD2 (6 bases). There are 14 residues in the CDR3. V shed 5 bases and J shed 3 bases, with 14 bases lying between them. Germline V gene lookup returns CDR1 MNHEY and CDR2 SVGAGI. CDR3 DNA sequence: TGTGCCAGCAGTGAAACGGGACTGAACTACGAGCAGTACTTC. Translated, it gives CASSETGLNYEQYF.